A selection of T cell receptor beta chains follows, all from one sample in a study of T cell responses to AZD1222 COVID-19 vaccine. Assay used: immunoSEQ multiplex PCR; TCRdb lists only in-frame clones, some missing. The data contain around 78,000 clones, almost 90% of them singletons. This material consisted of peripheral blood, taken 28 days after the second AZD1222 dose. Receptor source: an adult who received the AZD1222 COVID-19 vaccine. Each CDR3 is given with its conserved first and last residue. Fields, in order: J gene, D gene, V gene, CDR3 length, clone size, CDR3 DNA, CDR3 protein. The D gene is left open where the match is weak. The size field is filled for only some rows; it gives once, few, many or a size class.

j_call: TRBJ2-2
d_call: TRBD1
v_call: TRBV29-1
cdr3_length: 14
clone_size: NA
cdr3_nt: TGCAGCGGGATGACAGGGGCATACACCGGGGAGCTGTTTTTT
cdr3_aa: CSGMTGAYTGELFF

j_call: TRBJ1-4
d_call: NA
v_call: TRBV9
cdr3_length: 15
clone_size: NA
cdr3_nt: TGTGCCAGCAGCCCCCGCCGAGGGGGGAATGAAAAACTGTTTTTT
cdr3_aa: CASSPRRGGNEKLFF

j_call: TRBJ1-4
d_call: NA
v_call: TRBV9
cdr3_length: 15
clone_size: NA
cdr3_nt: TGTGCCAGCAGCCCGGGACGGTGGGTGTATGAAAAACTGTTTTTT
cdr3_aa: CASSPGRWVYEKLFF

j_call: TRBJ1-6
d_call: TRBD1
v_call: TRBV7-2
cdr3_length: 17
clone_size: NA
cdr3_nt: TGTGCCAGCAGCGCGGACAGGGGGCATTCCTATAATTCACCCCTCCACTTT
cdr3_aa: CASSADRGHSYNSPLHF

j_call: TRBJ2-5
d_call: NA
v_call: TRBV28
cdr3_length: 13
clone_size: NA
cdr3_nt: TGTGCCAGCATTGGAGGCGGGGCTGAGACCCAGTACTTC
cdr3_aa: CASIGGGAETQYF

j_call: TRBJ1-6
d_call: NA
v_call: TRBV7-9
cdr3_length: 14
clone_size: NA
cdr3_nt: TGTGCCAGCAGCTTAGAGGTCAGAAATTCACCCCTCCACTTT
cdr3_aa: CASSLEVRNSPLHF

j_call: TRBJ1-1
d_call: NA
v_call: TRBV10-3
cdr3_length: 13
clone_size: NA
cdr3_nt: TGTGCCATCAGTGCGCAGCGGGACACTGAAGCTTTCTTT
cdr3_aa: CAISAQRDTEAFF

j_call: TRBJ2-1
d_call: TRBD2
v_call: TRBV7-6
cdr3_length: 19
clone_size: NA
cdr3_nt: TGTGCCAGCAGCTTAGAGGTTTTTGGCGGGGGGGCAGCCTACAATGAGCAGTTCTTC
cdr3_aa: CASSLEVFGGGAAYNEQFF

j_call: TRBJ1-6
d_call: TRBD1
v_call: TRBV5-1
cdr3_length: 15
clone_size: once
cdr3_nt: TGCGCCAGCAGCCAAACAGGGGGCGGGTATTCACCCCTCCACTTT
cdr3_aa: CASSQTGGGYSPLHF

j_call: TRBJ2-7
d_call: TRBD2
v_call: TRBV6-2/TRBV6-3
cdr3_length: 17
clone_size: NA
cdr3_nt: TGTGCCAGCAGTTACCTACTAGCGGGGGATTACTCCTACGAGCAGTACTTC
cdr3_aa: CASSYLLAGDYSYEQYF

j_call: TRBJ1-6
d_call: NA
v_call: TRBV9
cdr3_length: 14
clone_size: NA
cdr3_nt: TGTGCCAGCAGCCCTCAGGACCGTTTTTCACCCCTCCACTTT
cdr3_aa: CASSPQDRFSPLHF

j_call: TRBJ1-6
d_call: TRBD1
v_call: TRBV28
cdr3_length: 17
clone_size: NA
cdr3_nt: TGTGCCAGCAGTTTATCTGAGGACAGGGTGCCTAATTCACCCCTCCACTTT
cdr3_aa: CASSLSEDRVPNSPLHF

j_call: TRBJ2-1
d_call: TRBD1
v_call: TRBV6-2/TRBV6-3
cdr3_length: 18
clone_size: NA
cdr3_nt: TGTGCCAGCAGTTACACCATTCGGACAGGGCCGATTAGGAAGGGGCAGTTCTTC
cdr3_aa: CASSYTIRTGPIRKGQFF

j_call: TRBJ2-7
d_call: TRBD1
v_call: TRBV7-3
cdr3_length: 13
clone_size: NA
cdr3_nt: TGTGCCAGCAGCCGGGGACAGGGAGACGAGCAGTACTTC
cdr3_aa: CASSRGQGDEQYF

j_call: TRBJ1-5
d_call: NA
v_call: TRBV16
cdr3_length: 15
clone_size: NA
cdr3_nt: TGTGCCAGCAGCCAAGAAGCGGGGAGCAATCAGCCCCAGCATTTT
cdr3_aa: CASSQEAGSNQPQHF

j_call: TRBJ2-1
d_call: NA
v_call: TRBV7-9
cdr3_length: 16
clone_size: once
cdr3_nt: TGTGCCAGCAGCTTCATGCCGACAGGACTGTACAATGAGCAGTTCTTC
cdr3_aa: CASSFMPTGLYNEQFF

j_call: TRBJ1-5
d_call: NA
v_call: TRBV5-1
cdr3_length: 15
clone_size: NA
cdr3_nt: TGCGCCAGCAGTTTAACAGGGTCGGGCAATCAGCCCCAGCATTTT
cdr3_aa: CASSLTGSGNQPQHF

j_call: TRBJ1-6
d_call: NA
v_call: TRBV12-3/TRBV12-4
cdr3_length: 12
clone_size: NA
cdr3_nt: TGTGCCAGCAGGACAATGGGTTCACCCCTCCACTTT
cdr3_aa: CASRTMGSPLHF

j_call: TRBJ2-5
d_call: NA
v_call: TRBV18
cdr3_length: 12
clone_size: NA
cdr3_nt: TGTGCCAGCTCACTCATCCAGGAGACCCAGTACTTC
cdr3_aa: CASSLIQETQYF

j_call: TRBJ1-1
d_call: NA
v_call: TRBV4-1
cdr3_length: 14
clone_size: NA
cdr3_nt: TGCGCCAGCAGCCCCGCATGGGGGGACACTGAAGCTTTCTTT
cdr3_aa: CASSPAWGDTEAFF

j_call: TRBJ2-7
d_call: NA
v_call: TRBV29-1
cdr3_length: 11
clone_size: once
cdr3_nt: TGCAGCGTTTCGACCTCCTACGAGCAGTACTTC
cdr3_aa: CSVSTSYEQYF

j_call: TRBJ2-7
d_call: NA
v_call: TRBV18
cdr3_length: 15
clone_size: NA
cdr3_nt: TGTGCCAGCTCACCAGGGCGAACTTCATTCTACGAGCAGTACTTC
cdr3_aa: CASSPGRTSFYEQYF

j_call: TRBJ2-7
d_call: NA
v_call: TRBV4-2
cdr3_length: 13
clone_size: NA
cdr3_nt: TGTGCCAGCAGCCAAGTCCGGGACTACGAGCAGTACTTC
cdr3_aa: CASSQVRDYEQYF

j_call: TRBJ2-5
d_call: TRBD2
v_call: TRBV7-3
cdr3_length: 16
clone_size: NA
cdr3_nt: TGTGCCAGCAGCATGGTTGGAGGGACTAGTCCACAGACCCAGTACTTC
cdr3_aa: CASSMVGGTSPQTQYF

j_call: TRBJ2-3
d_call: NA
v_call: TRBV7-9
cdr3_length: 18
clone_size: NA
cdr3_nt: TGTGCCAGTGAAACCTGGGGGGGACAGACAACAATCACAGATACGCAGTATTTT
cdr3_aa: CASETWGGQTTITDTQYF

j_call: TRBJ1-3
d_call: NA
v_call: TRBV12-3/TRBV12-4
cdr3_length: 13
clone_size: few
cdr3_nt: TGTGCCAGCACTGAACTGGTTAGAAACACCATATATTTT
cdr3_aa: CASTELVRNTIYF

j_call: TRBJ2-5
d_call: NA
v_call: TRBV6-2/TRBV6-3
cdr3_length: 12
clone_size: NA
cdr3_nt: TGTGCCAGCAGTCCGGACACAGAGACCCAGTACTTC
cdr3_aa: CASSPDTETQYF

j_call: TRBJ2-3
d_call: NA
v_call: TRBV4-1
cdr3_length: 11
clone_size: NA
cdr3_nt: TGCGCCAGCAGAAGCACAGATACGCAGTATTTT
cdr3_aa: CASRSTDTQYF

j_call: TRBJ1-4
d_call: TRBD1
v_call: TRBV6-1
cdr3_length: 17
clone_size: NA
cdr3_nt: TGTGCCAGCAGTGAAGGGACAGGACTTTTCTTTAATGAAAAACTGTTTTTT
cdr3_aa: CASSEGTGLFFNEKLFF

j_call: TRBJ2-7
d_call: NA
v_call: TRBV19
cdr3_length: 13
clone_size: NA
cdr3_nt: TGTGCCAGTAGTGTAATGGAAGGAGAGGGGCAGTACTTC
cdr3_aa: CASSVMEGEGQYF

j_call: TRBJ2-3
d_call: NA
v_call: TRBV12-3/TRBV12-4
cdr3_length: 13
clone_size: NA
cdr3_nt: TGTGCCAGCAGTTTGGTAGGGCCAGATACGCAGTATTTT
cdr3_aa: CASSLVGPDTQYF

j_call: TRBJ1-4
d_call: TRBD1
v_call: TRBV18
cdr3_length: 14
clone_size: NA
cdr3_nt: TGTGCCAGCTCTCCGCGACAGGGAGATGAAAAACTGTTTTTT
cdr3_aa: CASSPRQGDEKLFF

j_call: TRBJ2-1
d_call: NA
v_call: TRBV6-5
cdr3_length: 15
clone_size: NA
cdr3_nt: TGTGCCAGCAGTTATGGAACAGGGAGGACGAATGAGCAGTTCTTC
cdr3_aa: CASSYGTGRTNEQFF

j_call: TRBJ2-7
d_call: NA
v_call: TRBV7-9
cdr3_length: 16
clone_size: NA
cdr3_nt: TGTGCCAGCAGCTTAGCAGGGGGGATAAGCGCCTACGAGCAGTACTTC
cdr3_aa: CASSLAGGISAYEQYF

j_call: TRBJ1-2
d_call: NA
v_call: TRBV7-9
cdr3_length: 14
clone_size: few
cdr3_nt: TGTGCCAGCACCGTTATAGGGACAAAGGATGGCTACACCTTC
cdr3_aa: CASTVIGTKDGYTF

j_call: TRBJ2-7
d_call: NA
v_call: TRBV6-5
cdr3_length: 15
clone_size: NA
cdr3_nt: TGTGCCAGCAGTTGGGGATATCTGAGCTCCTACGAGCAGTACTTC
cdr3_aa: CASSWGYLSSYEQYF

j_call: TRBJ1-2
d_call: NA
v_call: TRBV19
cdr3_length: 13
clone_size: NA
cdr3_nt: TGTGCCAGTAGGGACTGGGGAAACTATGGCTACACCTTC
cdr3_aa: CASRDWGNYGYTF

j_call: TRBJ2-3
d_call: TRBD2
v_call: TRBV14
cdr3_length: 16
clone_size: once
cdr3_nt: TGTGCCAGCAGCCAAGATAAGCGGGGGCCCCCCGGTACGCAGTATTTT
cdr3_aa: CASSQDKRGPPGTQYF

j_call: TRBJ2-4
d_call: NA
v_call: TRBV7-6
cdr3_length: 16
clone_size: NA
cdr3_nt: TGTGCCAGCTCCTCCGGGTCCACCTCAGCCAAAAACATTCAGTACTTC
cdr3_aa: CASSSGSTSAKNIQYF

j_call: TRBJ2-7
d_call: TRBD2
v_call: TRBV30
cdr3_length: 14
clone_size: NA
cdr3_nt: TGTGCCTGGAGGAGCGGGGGGTTCTCCTACGAGCAGTACTTC
cdr3_aa: CAWRSGGFSYEQYF

j_call: TRBJ1-2
d_call: NA
v_call: TRBV18
cdr3_length: 12
clone_size: NA
cdr3_nt: TGTGCCAGCTCACCCCAGTCCTATGGCTACACCTTC
cdr3_aa: CASSPQSYGYTF

j_call: TRBJ2-7
d_call: NA
v_call: TRBV12-3/TRBV12-4
cdr3_length: 12
clone_size: NA
cdr3_nt: TGTGCCAGCAGTTTAGCGGGGTGGGAGCAGTACTTC
cdr3_aa: CASSLAGWEQYF

j_call: TRBJ2-7
d_call: NA
v_call: TRBV4-1
cdr3_length: 15
clone_size: NA
cdr3_nt: TGCGCCAGCAGCCAAGACGATTACGGGGCCTACGAGCAGTACTTC
cdr3_aa: CASSQDDYGAYEQYF

j_call: TRBJ2-7
d_call: NA
v_call: TRBV5-4
cdr3_length: 16
clone_size: few
cdr3_nt: TGTGCCAGCAGCCGACACGAGCGTACGGGCGCCTACGAGCAGTACTTC
cdr3_aa: CASSRHERTGAYEQYF

j_call: TRBJ1-1
d_call: TRBD1
v_call: TRBV30
cdr3_length: 15
clone_size: NA
cdr3_nt: TGTGCCTGGAGCCGCCCGGGACAGGGCGTCATTGAAGCTTTCTTT
cdr3_aa: CAWSRPGQGVIEAFF